The following is a T cell receptor beta chain sequence with its context. What it binds is unknown. Trimming left V 7 bases short and J 3 bases short, with 8 bases between. Germline CDR1 and CDR2: MNHEY and SMNVEV (reference sequence). CDR3 size: 12 residues. This record comes from a study of cytomegalovirus exposure and HLA in healthy donors. Assay used: immunoSEQ multiplex PCR; TCRdb lists only in-frame clones, some missing. The sample has about 73,000 clones; 85% to 95% are singletons. Overall study results and limits: With high specificity and sensitivity, the classifier reportedly diagnosed cytomegalovirus status.

V gene TRBV27 combines with J gene TRBJ2-3; D is undetermined. The source material was PBMCs. The receptor was derived from a man aged 18 to 30 in good health and CMV-seronegative. The CDR3 protein is CASTLLTDTQYF. In DNA form, the CDR3 reads TGTGCCAGCACTCTACTTACAGATACGCAGTATTTT.